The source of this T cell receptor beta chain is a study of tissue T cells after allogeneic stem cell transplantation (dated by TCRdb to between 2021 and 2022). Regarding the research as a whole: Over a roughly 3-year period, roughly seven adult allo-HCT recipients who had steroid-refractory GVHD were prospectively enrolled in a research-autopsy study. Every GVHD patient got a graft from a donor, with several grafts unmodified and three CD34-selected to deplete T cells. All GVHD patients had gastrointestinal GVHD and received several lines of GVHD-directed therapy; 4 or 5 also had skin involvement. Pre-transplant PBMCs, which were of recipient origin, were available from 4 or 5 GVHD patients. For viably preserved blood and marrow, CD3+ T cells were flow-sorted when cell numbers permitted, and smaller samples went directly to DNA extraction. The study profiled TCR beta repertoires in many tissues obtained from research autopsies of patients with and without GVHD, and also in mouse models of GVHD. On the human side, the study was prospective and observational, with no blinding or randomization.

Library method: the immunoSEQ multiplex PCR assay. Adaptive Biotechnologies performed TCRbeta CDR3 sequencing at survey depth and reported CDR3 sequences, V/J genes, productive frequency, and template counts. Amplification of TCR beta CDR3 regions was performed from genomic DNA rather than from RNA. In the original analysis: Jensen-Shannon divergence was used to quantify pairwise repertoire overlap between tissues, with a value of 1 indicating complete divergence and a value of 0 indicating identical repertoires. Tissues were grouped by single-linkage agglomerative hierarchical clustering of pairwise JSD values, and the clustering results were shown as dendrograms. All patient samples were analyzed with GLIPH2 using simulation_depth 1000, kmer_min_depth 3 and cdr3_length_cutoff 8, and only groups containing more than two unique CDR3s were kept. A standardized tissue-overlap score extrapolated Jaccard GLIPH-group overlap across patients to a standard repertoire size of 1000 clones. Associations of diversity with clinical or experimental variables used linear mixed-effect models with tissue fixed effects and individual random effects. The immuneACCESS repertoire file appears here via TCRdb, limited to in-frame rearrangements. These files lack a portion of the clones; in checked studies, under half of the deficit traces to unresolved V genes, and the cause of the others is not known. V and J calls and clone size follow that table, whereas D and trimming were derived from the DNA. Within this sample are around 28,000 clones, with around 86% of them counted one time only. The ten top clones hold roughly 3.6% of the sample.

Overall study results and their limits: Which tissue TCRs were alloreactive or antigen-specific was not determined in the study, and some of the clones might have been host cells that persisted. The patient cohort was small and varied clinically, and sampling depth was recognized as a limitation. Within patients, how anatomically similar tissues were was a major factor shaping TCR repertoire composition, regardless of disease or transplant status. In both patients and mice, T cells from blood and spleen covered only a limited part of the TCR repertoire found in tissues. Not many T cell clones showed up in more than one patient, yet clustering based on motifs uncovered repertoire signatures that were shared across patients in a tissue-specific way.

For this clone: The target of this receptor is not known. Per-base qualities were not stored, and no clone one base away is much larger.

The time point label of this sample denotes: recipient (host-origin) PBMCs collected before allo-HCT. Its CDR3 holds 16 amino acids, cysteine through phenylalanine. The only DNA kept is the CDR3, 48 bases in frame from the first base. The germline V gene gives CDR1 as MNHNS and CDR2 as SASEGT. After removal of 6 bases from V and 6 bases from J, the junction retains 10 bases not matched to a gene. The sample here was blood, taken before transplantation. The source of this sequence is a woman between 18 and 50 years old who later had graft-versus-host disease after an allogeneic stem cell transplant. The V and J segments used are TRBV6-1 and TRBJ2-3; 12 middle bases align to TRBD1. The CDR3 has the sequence CASREPGQGAGDTQYF. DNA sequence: TGTGCCAGCAGGGAACCGGGACAGGGGGCAGGTGATACGCAGTATTTT.